This record concerns one T cell receptor (beta chain) sequence. Its binding antigen is unknown. The record has no base qualities; no much larger clone is one base away. Peripheral blood CD8+ and CD4+ T cells from healthy donors, Susac syndrome patients and multiple sclerosis patients were profiled by high-throughput TCR beta sequencing. Healthy donors were included as age- and sex-matched controls. Bulk CD8+ and CD4+ T cells were purified by magnetic negative isolation, whereas CD8+ TEMRA cells were enriched by FACS. Blood was collected in EDTA tubes and processed within 24 hours, with PBMCs isolated through density gradient centrifugation. PBMCs intended for TCR sequencing were cryopreserved in liquid nitrogen and were subsequently thawed in a 37 degrees C water bath. The sorted or isolated CD4+, CD8+ and CD8+ TEMRA cells had a purity of 90% or higher. The source of the sample is a study of CD8 T cells in Susac syndrome (dated by TCRdb to between 2018 and 2021). Context from the whole study: Repertoire sequencing was used to test whether CD8+ T cell activation and differentiation in Susac syndrome was antigen driven. The study at large found these results: The TCR sequencing and HLA analysis was acknowledged to have included a relatively small number of individuals.

The germline V gene (reference sequence) gives CDR1 as LNHNV and CDR2 as YYDKDF. The cysteine opens and the phenylalanine closes a CDR3 of 15 amino acids. Left in the record is the CDR3 DNA by itself, 45 bases read in frame from the first base. Trimming takes 1 base from V and 8 bases from J, and the germline ends sit 14 bases apart. RNA was extracted using the RNeasy kit, and roughly 0.5 to 1 ug of the RNA was reverse transcribed with random hexamers. The immunoSEQ multiplex PCR assay, which covers 54 Vbeta and 13 Jbeta segments, was used to amplify TCR beta CDR3 regions. PCR amplification bias was corrected using a synthetic template baseline for primer optimization and computational correction. The paper's data handling went like this. Reads were annotated to V, D and J genes per IMGT and analyzed with immunoSEQ Analyzer, keeping only productive sequences. Clonality was calculated as one minus the Shannon entropy normalized by log2 of the number of productive unique sequences. Public and private clones were assessed among the 100 most prevalent clones of each patient and control. Clones were defined as Susac-specific if absent from the healthy and MS cohorts, from 1052 published viral clones and from other ImmuneACCESS disease sequences. TCRdb reprocessed the public reads (quality trimming at Q25 with fastp, clone calling with MiXCR) and kept in-frame beta chains. CDR3 protein sequences are deduplicated, and each keeps its most common genes and DNA. TCRdb, rather than the study authors, made the V and J calls. Within this sample are approximately 110,000 distinct CDR3 sequences, with 90% to 98% of them counted one time only. Jointly, the top ten make up around 0.1% of the sample.

This sequence was found in a human donor in good health. Here the chain combines TRBV15 and TRBJ1-4; too little of a D gene remains to name it. Sample: CD4+ T cells from PBMCs. Here the CDR3 is given as CATSRVRGSKEKLFF. Read as DNA, the sequence is TGTGCCACCAGCAGAGTCAGAGGGAGTAAGGAAAAACTGTTTTTT.